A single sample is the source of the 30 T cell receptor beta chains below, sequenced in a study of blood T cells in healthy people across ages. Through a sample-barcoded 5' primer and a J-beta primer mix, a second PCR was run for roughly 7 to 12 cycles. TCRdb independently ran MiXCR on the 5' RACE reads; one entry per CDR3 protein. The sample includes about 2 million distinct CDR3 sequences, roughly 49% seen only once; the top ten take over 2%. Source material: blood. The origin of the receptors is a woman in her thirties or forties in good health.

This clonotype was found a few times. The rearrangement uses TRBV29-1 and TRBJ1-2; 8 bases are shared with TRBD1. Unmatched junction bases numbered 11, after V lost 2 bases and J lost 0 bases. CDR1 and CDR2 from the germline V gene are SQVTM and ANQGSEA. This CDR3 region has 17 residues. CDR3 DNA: TGCAGCGTTGAATATAAGGACAGGGCCATAGCTAACTATGGCTACACCTTC. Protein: CSVEYKDRAIANYGYTF.

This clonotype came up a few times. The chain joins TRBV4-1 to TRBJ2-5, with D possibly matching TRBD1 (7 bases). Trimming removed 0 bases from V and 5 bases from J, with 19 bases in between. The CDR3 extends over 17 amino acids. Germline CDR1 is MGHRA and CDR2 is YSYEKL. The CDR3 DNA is TGCGCCAGCAGCCAAGATAGTAAAGGAGGGGGCTGGGAGACCCAGTACTTC. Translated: CASSQDSKGGGWETQYF.

This chain's CDR3 is CASSQPGTGGEQYF. For the CDR3, the DNA is TGTGCCAGCAGCCAACCTGGGACAGGTGGCGAGCAGTACTTC. V is TRBV3-1 and J is TRBJ2-5, with 8 bases lining up with TRBD1. Gene TRBJ2-7 matches the end of the DNA better, so the J call may be wrong. From germline, CDR1 is LGHDT and CDR2 YNNKEL (reference sequence). CDR3 length equals 14 residues.

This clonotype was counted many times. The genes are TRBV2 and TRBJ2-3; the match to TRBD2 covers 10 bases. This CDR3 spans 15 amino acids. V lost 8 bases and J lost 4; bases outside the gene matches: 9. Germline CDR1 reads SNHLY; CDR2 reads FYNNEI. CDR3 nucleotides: TGTGCCAGCGCCGTCAGCGGGGGGGTATCAGATACGCAGTATTTT. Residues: CASAVSGGVSDTQYF.

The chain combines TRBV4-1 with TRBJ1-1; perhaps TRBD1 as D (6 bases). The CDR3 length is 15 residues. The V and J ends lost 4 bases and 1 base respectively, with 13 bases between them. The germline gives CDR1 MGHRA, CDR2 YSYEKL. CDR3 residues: CASSLLDRPNTEAFF. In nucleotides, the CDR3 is TGCGCCAGCAGCCTCCTTGACAGGCCGAACACTGAAGCTTTCTTT.

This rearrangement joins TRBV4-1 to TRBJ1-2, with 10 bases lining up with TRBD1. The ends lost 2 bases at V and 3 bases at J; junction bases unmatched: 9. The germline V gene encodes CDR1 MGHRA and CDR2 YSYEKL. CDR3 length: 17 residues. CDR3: CASSQTRGTGDHYGYTF. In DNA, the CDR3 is TGCGCCAGCAGCCAAACCCGGGGGACAGGGGACCACTATGGCTACACCTTC.

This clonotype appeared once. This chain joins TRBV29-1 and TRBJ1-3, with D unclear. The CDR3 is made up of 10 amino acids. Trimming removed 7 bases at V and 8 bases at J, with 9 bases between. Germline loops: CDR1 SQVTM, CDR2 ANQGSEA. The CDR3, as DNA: TGCAGCGCCTGGAAGGACACCATATATTTT. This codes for CSAWKDTIYF.

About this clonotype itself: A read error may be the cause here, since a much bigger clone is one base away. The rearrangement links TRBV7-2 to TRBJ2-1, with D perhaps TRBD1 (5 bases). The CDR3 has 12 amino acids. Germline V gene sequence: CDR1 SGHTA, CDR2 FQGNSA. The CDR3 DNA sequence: TGTGCCGGCAGCTTGACAGACAATGAGCAGTTCTTC. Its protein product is CAGSLTDNEQFF.

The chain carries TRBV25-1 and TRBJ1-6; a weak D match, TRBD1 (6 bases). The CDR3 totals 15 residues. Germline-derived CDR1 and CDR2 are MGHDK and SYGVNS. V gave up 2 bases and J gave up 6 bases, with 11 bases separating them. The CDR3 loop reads CASSEGGRPNSPLHF. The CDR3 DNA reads TGTGCCAGCAGTGAAGGGGGCAGACCTAATTCACCCCTCCACTTT.

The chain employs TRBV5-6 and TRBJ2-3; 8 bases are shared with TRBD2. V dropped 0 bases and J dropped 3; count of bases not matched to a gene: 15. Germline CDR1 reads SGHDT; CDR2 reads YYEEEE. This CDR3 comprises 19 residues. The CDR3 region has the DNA TGTGCCAGCAGCTTGGTTTTCCCCCAGCGGGGGATAAGTACAGATACGCAGTATTTT. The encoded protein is CASSLVFPQRGISTDTQYF. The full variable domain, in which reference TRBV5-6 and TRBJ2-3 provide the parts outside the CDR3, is DAGVTQSPTHLIKTRGQQVTLRCSPKSGHDTVSWYQQALGQGPQFIFQYYEEEERQRGNFPDRFSGHQFPNYSSELNVNALLLGDSALYLCASSLVFPQRGISTDTQYFGPGTRLTVL.

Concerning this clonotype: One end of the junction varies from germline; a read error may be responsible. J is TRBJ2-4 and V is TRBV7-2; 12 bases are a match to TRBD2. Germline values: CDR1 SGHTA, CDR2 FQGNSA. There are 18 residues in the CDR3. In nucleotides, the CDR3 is TGTGCCGGCAGCTTAGAGGGGACTAGCGGGCGCCAAAGAAACATTCAGTACTTC. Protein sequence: CAGSLEGTSGRQRNIQYF.

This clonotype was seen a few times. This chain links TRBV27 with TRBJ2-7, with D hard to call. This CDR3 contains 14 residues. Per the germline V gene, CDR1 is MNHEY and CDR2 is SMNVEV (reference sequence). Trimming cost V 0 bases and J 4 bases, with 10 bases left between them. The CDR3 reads CASSLSYTGYEQYF. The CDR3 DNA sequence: TGTGCCAGCAGTTTATCGTACACTGGTTACGAGCAGTACTTC.

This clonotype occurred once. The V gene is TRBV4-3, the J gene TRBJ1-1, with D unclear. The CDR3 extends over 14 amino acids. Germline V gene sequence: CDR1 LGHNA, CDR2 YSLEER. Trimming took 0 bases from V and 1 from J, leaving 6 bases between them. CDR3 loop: CASSQEARNTEAFF. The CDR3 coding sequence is TGCGCCAGCAGCCAAGAGGCGCGGAACACTGAAGCTTTCTTT.

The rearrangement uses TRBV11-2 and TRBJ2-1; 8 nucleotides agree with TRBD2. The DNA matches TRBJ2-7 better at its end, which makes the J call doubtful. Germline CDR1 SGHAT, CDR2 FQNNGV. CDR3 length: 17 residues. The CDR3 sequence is CASSLASGLSSYNEQYF. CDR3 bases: TGTGCCAGCAGCTTGGCTAGCGGGCTAAGCTCCTACAATGAGCAGTACTTC.

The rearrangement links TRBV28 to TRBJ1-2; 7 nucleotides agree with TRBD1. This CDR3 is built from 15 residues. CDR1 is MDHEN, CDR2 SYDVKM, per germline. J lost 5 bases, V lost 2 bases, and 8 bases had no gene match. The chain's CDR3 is CASSLVGQNIYGYTF. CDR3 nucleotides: TGTGCCAGCAGTTTAGTGGGACAGAATATTTATGGCTACACCTTC.

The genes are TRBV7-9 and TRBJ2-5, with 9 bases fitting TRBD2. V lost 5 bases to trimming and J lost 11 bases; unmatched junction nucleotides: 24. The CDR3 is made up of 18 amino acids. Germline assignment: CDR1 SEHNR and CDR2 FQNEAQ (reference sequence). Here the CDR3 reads CASSGQSSGEGDRNEQYF. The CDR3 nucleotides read TGTGCCAGCAGCGGCCAGTCTAGCGGGGAGGGCGATCGGAATGAGCAGTACTTC. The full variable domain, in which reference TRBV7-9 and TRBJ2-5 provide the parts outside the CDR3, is DTGVSQNPRHKITKRGQNVTFRCDPISEHNRLYWYRQTLGQGPEFLTYFQNEAQLEKSRLLSDRFSAERPKGSFSTLEIQRTEQGDSAMYLCASSGQSSGEGDRNEQYFGPGTRLLVL.

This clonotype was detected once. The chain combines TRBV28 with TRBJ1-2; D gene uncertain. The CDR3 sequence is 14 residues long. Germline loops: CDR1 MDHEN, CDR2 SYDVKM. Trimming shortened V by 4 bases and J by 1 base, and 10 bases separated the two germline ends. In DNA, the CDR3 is TGTGCCAGCAGTTCCCTACCACTTAACTATGGCTACACCTTC. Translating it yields CASSSLPLNYGYTF.

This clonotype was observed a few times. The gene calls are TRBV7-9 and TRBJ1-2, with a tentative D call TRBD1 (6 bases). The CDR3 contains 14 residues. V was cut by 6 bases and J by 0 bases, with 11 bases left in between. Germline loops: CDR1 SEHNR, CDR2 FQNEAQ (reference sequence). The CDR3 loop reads CASSNREANYGYTF. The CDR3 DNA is TGTGCCAGCAGTAACAGGGAGGCTAACTATGGCTACACCTTC.

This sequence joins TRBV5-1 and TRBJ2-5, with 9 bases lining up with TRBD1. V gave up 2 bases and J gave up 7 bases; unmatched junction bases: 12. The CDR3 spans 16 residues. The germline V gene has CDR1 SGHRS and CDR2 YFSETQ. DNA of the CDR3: TGCGCCAGCAGCTTAACAGGGGGCCGAGAACGGGGGACCCAGTACTTC. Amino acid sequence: CASSLTGGRERGTQYF.

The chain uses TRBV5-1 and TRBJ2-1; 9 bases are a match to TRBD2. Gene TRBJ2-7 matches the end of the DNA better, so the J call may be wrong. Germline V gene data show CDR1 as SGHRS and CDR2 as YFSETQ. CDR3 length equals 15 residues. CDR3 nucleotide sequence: TGCGCCAGCAGCTTACAGCGGGGGGACTACAATGAGCAGTACTTC. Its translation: CASSLQRGDYNEQYF.

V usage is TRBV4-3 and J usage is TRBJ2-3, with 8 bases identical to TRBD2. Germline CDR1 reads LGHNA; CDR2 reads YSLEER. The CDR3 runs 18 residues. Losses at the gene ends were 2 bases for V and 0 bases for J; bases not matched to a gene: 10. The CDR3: CASSQLFEAGGSTDTQYF. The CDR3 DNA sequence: TGCGCCAGCAGCCAATTATTCGAGGCGGGGGGTAGCACAGATACGCAGTATTTT.

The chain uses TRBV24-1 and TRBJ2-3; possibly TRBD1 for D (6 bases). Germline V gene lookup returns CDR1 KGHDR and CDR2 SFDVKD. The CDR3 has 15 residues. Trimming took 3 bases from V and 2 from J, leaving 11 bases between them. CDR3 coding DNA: TGTGCCACCAGTGATCGGACAGCTCACACAGATACGCAGTATTTT. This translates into CATSDRTAHTDTQYF.

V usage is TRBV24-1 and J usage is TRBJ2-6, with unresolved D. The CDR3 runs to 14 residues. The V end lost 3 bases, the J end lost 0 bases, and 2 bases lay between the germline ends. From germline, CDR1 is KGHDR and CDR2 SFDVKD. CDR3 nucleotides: TGTGCCACCAGTGATCACTCTGGGGCCAACGTCCTGACTTTC. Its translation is CATSDHSGANVLTF.

DNA of the CDR3: TGTGCCAGCAGTCTGGGGCAGAGACTATACAATGAGCAGTTCTTC. Protein sequence: CASSLGQRLYNEQFF. The chain carries TRBV27 and TRBJ2-1; possibly TRBD1 or TRBD2 for D (5 bases each). This CDR3 contains 15 residues. Germline lookup yields CDR1 MNHEY and CDR2 SMNVEV (reference sequence). Trimming took 5 bases from V and 4 from J, leaving 15 bases between them.

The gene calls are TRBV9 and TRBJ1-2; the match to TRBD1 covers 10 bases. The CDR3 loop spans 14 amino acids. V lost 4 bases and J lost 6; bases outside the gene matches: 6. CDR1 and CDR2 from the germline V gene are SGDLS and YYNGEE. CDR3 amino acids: CASSPLDRGHGYTF. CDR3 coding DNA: TGTGCCAGCAGCCCACTAGACAGGGGGCATGGCTACACCTTC.

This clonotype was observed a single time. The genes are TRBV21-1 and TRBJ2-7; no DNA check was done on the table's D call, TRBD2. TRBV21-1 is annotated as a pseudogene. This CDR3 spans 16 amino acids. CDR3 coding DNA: TGTGCCAGCAGCAACTCAGAAGCGGGACAGCCCTACGAGCAGTACTTC. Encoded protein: CASSNSEAGQPYEQYF.

CDR3 region: CATSSLGNIQYF. The DNA for the CDR3 is TGTGCCACCAGCAGTTTGGGAAACATTCAGTACTTC. This rearrangement joins TRBV15 to TRBJ2-4; no reliable D call. V dropped 3 bases and J dropped 6 bases, with 6 bases sitting between them. Per the germline V gene, CDR1 is LNHNV and CDR2 is YYDKDF (reference sequence). The CDR3 has 12 amino acids.

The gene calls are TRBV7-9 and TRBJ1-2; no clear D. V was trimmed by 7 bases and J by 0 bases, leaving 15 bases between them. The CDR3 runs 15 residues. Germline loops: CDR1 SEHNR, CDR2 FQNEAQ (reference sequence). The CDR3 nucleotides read TGTGCCAGCACCCAAACCGGGCCACCTAACTATGGCTACACCTTC. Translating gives CASTQTGPPNYGYTF.

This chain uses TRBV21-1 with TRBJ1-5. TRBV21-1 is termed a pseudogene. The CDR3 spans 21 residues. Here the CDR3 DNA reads TGTGCCAGCAGCAATGGGCTGCAATATAGCGAAGTCGGAGGGAACAATCAGCCCCAGCATTTT. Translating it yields CASSNGLQYSEVGGNNQPQHF.

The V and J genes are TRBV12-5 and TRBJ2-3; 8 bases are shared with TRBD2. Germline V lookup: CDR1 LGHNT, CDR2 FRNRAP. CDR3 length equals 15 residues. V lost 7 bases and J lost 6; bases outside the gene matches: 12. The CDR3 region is CASAKAGAYPDTQYF. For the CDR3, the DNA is TGTGCTAGTGCTAAAGCGGGGGCCTATCCTGATACGCAGTATTTT.